The subject of this entry is one TCR beta chain. A few counts support this clone. The antigen it recognizes is unknown. Base qualities were left out, and no much larger clone turns up one base away. The sample is drawn from a study of cytomegalovirus exposure and HLA in healthy donors listed by TCRdb under 2017. Describing the broader study: An earlier analysis of approximately 600 of the donors reported about 290 Gb of sequence data and about 100 million unique TCR beta sequences from about 200 million T cells. An early release that covered around 590 HLA-typed donors contained around 330 gigabases of sequencing data and around 80 million unique TCR sequences. Among a few hundred genotyped donors of the cohort, an average of around 240,000 unique TCR beta nucleotide sequences were sequenced per donor, roughly 20% of them non-productive. Rather than drawing on any new phenotypic data, the later analysis identified candidate immune exposures from TCR beta sequences and the way those sequences occurred across donors. The study was designed to test whether signatures of past pathogen exposure could be identified by cataloging public T cell receptors. The study used immunosequencing to profile the T cell repertoires of 666 subjects and linked those repertoires to cytomegalovirus serostatus. The genetic ancestry cluster associated with self-reported Caucasian donors included over 65% of the roughly 400 genotyped donors. An earlier analysis of 587 of the donors used high-throughput TCR beta sequencing to judge whether each TCR beta V gene segment behaved as functional or pseudogenic. To predict cytomegalovirus infection status, the study combined high-throughput TCR immunosequencing, statistical association of individual TCRs with disease status, and machine learning. Every repertoire in the discovery cohort had been generated on one and the same sequencing platform. Donor age, sex, ethnicity and CMV serostatus were compiled together with the repertoire data. Typing coverage varied by locus: roughly 629-640 donors for A, B, C, DRB1 and DQB1; about 520 for DQA1; around 610 for DPA1; more than 450 for DPB1. A later analysis re-analyzed previously published TCR beta repertoires from approximately 670 donors and added high-resolution HLA genotyping to study TCR occurrence patterns. In a later genetic analysis, genome-wide SNP genotypes for about 55% of the roughly 670 donors were used, and that subset was treated as a discovery cohort. Along with the roughly 700-subject first cohort, a separate validation cohort of approximately 110 different subjects was used. Because of strong linkage in the cohort, roughly five DR-DQ haplotypes were treated as single units for association and clustering. Both class I and class II loci were covered by HLA typing, at four-digit resolution. The paper's findings and limits, for the study overall: Sequencing depth was assumed to be roughly uniform across donors in the presence/absence analyses, though that assumption may not hold. An earlier analysis of around 500 of the donors showed that most TCR beta V segments appeared in productive rearrangements either about 90% or about 30% of the time, which broadly matched IMGT annotations. Because HLA typing was missing for some donors at each locus, association tests included only the typed subset. The cohort was sequenced for TCR beta chains only, and without alpha or paired-chain data the features that could be detected were limited. Because the 87-base-pair reads could not distinguish some IMGT-functional V segments, including TRBV6-2 and TRBV6-3, those segments were excluded. A later analysis found that most CMV-associated TCR beta chains appeared HLA-restricted, with HLA associations seemingly driven largely by CMV exposure. A later analysis associated approximately 17,000 TCR beta sequences with specific HLA alleles at a false discovery rate of 0.05. It was suggested by the authors that the approach could potentially be generalized to other disease states and immunological phenotypes. While some public TCRs were present in many individuals, most TCR sequences turned up only very rarely across donors. Around 16 rarely observed V segments, including chromosome 9 orphons, were excluded from the earlier analysis of about 600 of the donors because counts were too low. In a later analysis, the rate of TCR association differed among HLA loci, with DRB1 alleles having the most associated TCRs and HLA-C alleles having the fewest. Correlated functional status among segregating V segments might be attributable to linkage disequilibrium, but an unknown experimental factor could not be ruled out. A later analysis found that HLA-associated TCR beta chains were more clonally expanded and had lower generation probabilities than equally common non-associated chains. A further reported finding was that TCR beta sequences accurately predicted the HLA-A and HLA-B alleles for most subjects in the first cohort. Several of the top co-occurrence clusters appeared to be linked to parvovirus B19, influenza, CMV and Epstein-Barr virus, according to a later analysis. The classifier was reported to diagnose cytomegalovirus status with high specificity and sensitivity in both the original and validation cohorts. In vitro tests confirmed that three of the cytomegalovirus-associated TCR beta chains recognize cytomegalovirus antigens. CMV serostatus was the only immune exposure information available for the cohort. A later genetic analysis associated a missense DCLRE1C variant with V-gene and J-gene trimming of TCR beta chains, and an independent cohort replicated the association. A cluster of highly shared sequence variants was judged likely to represent a technical artifact of the sequencing pipeline. A later genetic analysis reported fewer N-insertions in productive TCRs among donors in an Asian-associated ancestry cluster than the roughly 620-donor mean. The study listed 150 to 200 TCR beta chains as associated with cytomegalovirus. When HLA alleles, especially DR and DQ, strongly co-occurred, attributing TCR associations to individual alleles was difficult.

V is trimmed back by 3 bases and J by 0 bases, and the junction contains 4 bases that no gene match accounts for. The CDR3 runs 16 amino acids, cysteine and phenylalanine included. Kept here is only the CDR3 DNA, which spans 48 bases and is read in frame from base 1. CDR1 and CDR2 are drawn from the germline V gene (reference sequence): LNHDA, SQIVND. Library preparation was by the immunoSEQ multiplex PCR assay. A mixture of 60 forward primers for TCR Vbeta segments and 13 reverse primers for TCR Jbeta segments was used in the multiplex PCR. The CDR3 region of rearranged TCR beta genes was amplified from genomic DNA by a multiplex PCR assay. The amplified TCR beta libraries were sequenced on the Illumina HiSeq System as 87-base-pair reads. The authors' analysis ran thus. In a later analysis, tens of millions of unique TCR beta chains were counted across the 500 to 850 repertoires, and approximately 9.9 million of these chains were shared by at least two donors. A nearest-neighbor algorithm error-corrected the raw reads and collapsed the reads into unique sequences, merging closely related sequences to remove PCR and sequencing errors. Alignment of CDR3 sequences to IMGT reference sequences was used to assign V, D and J gene segments. For a sequence to be retained, a match of at least six nucleotides to both a V gene segment and a J gene segment was required. A rearrangement was called productive if the CDR3 had no stop codons and remained in frame with V and J, and every other rearrangement was called non-productive. Following IMGT convention, CDR3 was defined as the stretch from the second conserved V-encoded cysteine to the conserved J-encoded phenylalanine. In an earlier analysis of around 540 of the donors, sequences lacking an unambiguous match to a single V gene segment were excluded. An earlier analysis of fewer than 650 of the donors classified V segments as functional when productive rearrangements were above 56.7% and as segregating when the standard deviation between donors was above 5%. To diagnose cytomegalovirus status from the catalog of TCR beta chain sequences, a statistical classification framework was built. A later analysis assigned V and J genes by comparing TCR nucleotide sequences with IMGT/GENE-DB human TR gene sequences. A later analysis assigned CDR3 sequences and most-parsimonious VDJ recombination scenarios with the TCRdist pipeline. A later analysis defined each TCR beta chain by its CDR3 amino acid sequence plus V-gene family, and excluded reads lacking a unique V-gene family. As a way to deal with suspected cross-contamination and a sequencing artifact, a later analysis dropped hundreds of nucleotide sequences that were highly shared and had low generation probability. For each public chain, a later analysis derived a clonal expansion index from normalized ranks of inferred template counts within each repertoire. In a later analysis, generation probabilities were computed with a VDJ recombination model fitted to out-of-frame rearrangements, and the resulting probabilities were checked against IGoR. In a later analysis, hypergeometric tests were used to score TCR-TCR, TCR-HLA and TCR-CMV co-occurrence, with a repertoire-size bias correction applied to TCR pairs. False discovery rates were estimated in a later analysis by permuting HLA or CMV assignments 20 times. In a later analysis, co-occurring TCRs were grouped using DBSCAN, and TCRdist sequence similarity was added for clustering within HLA-allele-positive subsets. Co-occurrence clustering excluded repertoires with fewer than 30,000 or more than 120,000 public chains, plus five with anomalous nucleotide sharing. In TCRdb, the immuneACCESS table is reduced to in-frame sequences with V and J assigned. These tables do not hold every clone; where another copy was compared, an unresolved V gene accounts for under half, and the others remain unexplained. That table gives V, J and clone size, and the DNA gave D and trimming. This sample lists 90,000 to 120,000 clones; 9.5% to 13% were detected once. The ten largest clones add up to less than 6% of the sample.

The cohort was made up of 500 to 800 healthy bone marrow donors. Cohort members were all nominally healthy when sampled, although unrecorded immune exposures were likely present. The donor tested CMV seropositive, placing the donor among the approximately 290 seropositive members of the cohort. A peripheral blood sample was collected from each donor, and TCR beta sequencing was performed on peripheral blood mononuclear cells. Genomic DNA was extracted from the blood cell samples with the Qiagen DNeasy Blood Extraction Kit. Specimen: PBMCs. This sequence was found in a middle-aged man in good health and CMV-seropositive. The V and J genes are TRBV19 and TRBJ1-5; 8 nucleotides in the junction match TRBD1. The DNA sequence reads TGTGCCAGTAGTATCGGGACAGGTCATAGCAATCAGCCCCAGCATTTT. It encodes CASSIGTGHSNQPQHF.